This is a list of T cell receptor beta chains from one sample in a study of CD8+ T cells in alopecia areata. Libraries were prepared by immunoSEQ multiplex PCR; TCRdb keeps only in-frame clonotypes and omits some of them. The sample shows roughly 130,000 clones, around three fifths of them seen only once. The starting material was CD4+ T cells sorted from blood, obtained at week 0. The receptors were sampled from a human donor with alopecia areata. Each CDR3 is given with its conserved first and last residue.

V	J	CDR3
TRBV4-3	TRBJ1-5	CASSQDLTGGGGQPQHF
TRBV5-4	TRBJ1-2	CASRSRAPEDYGYTF
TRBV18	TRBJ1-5	CASSPQGFGNQPQHF
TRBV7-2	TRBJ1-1	CASSPPGQGRRTEAFF
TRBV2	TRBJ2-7	CVSSETGTALFSYEQYF
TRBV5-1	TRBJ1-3	CASSKDGESGNTIYF
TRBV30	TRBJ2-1	CAWSAGGRAYNEQFF
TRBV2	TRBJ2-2	CARTSGSDTGELFF
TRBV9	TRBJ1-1	CASSVALGGTEAFF
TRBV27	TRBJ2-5	CASSRSTSVGGETQYF
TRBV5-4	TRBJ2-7	CASTLKAYEQYF
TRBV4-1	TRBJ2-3	CASSKYRATTDTQYF
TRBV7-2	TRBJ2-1	CASSNYPGLATYNEQFF
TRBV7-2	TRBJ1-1	CASSLGQGRTEAFF
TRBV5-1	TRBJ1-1	CASSLNDRVGEAFF
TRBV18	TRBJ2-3	CASSTLQFNADTQYF
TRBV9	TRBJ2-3	CASSERGTTDTQYF
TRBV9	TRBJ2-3	CASSVGLAGDNTQYF
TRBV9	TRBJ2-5	CASSKGPPGTDQETQYF
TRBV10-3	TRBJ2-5	CAITGGETQYF
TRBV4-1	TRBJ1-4	CASSQDFTPEGNEKLFF
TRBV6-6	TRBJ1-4	CASSTGRRRGDSLFF
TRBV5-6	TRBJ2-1	CASSRTPNEQFF
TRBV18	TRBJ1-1	CASSPQGQAEAFF
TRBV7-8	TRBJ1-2	CASSLATGNYGYTF
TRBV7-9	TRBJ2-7	CASSLAGTSDSYEQYF
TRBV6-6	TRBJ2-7	CASSYSTSGDEQYF
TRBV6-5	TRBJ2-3	CASRLQGGNTDTQYF
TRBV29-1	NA	CSVGVTGSYEQYF
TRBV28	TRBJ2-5	CASSFGRGQETQYF